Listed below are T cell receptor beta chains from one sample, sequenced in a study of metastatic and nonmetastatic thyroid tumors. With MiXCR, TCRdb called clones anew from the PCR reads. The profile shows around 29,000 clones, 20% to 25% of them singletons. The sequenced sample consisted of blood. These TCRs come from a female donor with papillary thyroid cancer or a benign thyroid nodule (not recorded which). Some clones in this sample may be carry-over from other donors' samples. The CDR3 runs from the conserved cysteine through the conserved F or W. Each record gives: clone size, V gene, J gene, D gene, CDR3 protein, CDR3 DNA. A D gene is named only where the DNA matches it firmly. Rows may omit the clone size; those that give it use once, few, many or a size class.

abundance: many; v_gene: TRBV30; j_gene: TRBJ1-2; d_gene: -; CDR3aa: CAWRAPGQPRGNYGYTF; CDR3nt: TGTGCCTGGAGGGCCCCGGGACAACCCAGGGGAAACTATGGCTACACCTTC
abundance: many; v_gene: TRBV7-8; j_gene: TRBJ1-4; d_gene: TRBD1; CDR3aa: CASSLAFRDRMSTNEKLFF; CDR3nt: TGTGCCAGCAGCTTGGCCTTCCGGGACAGGATGTCAACTAATGAAAAACTGTTTTTT
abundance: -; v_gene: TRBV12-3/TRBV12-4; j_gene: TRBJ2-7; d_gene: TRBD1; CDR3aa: CASSSSGQGAAREQYF; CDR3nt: TGTGCCAGCAGTTCCTCTGGGCAGGGGGCCGCTCGCGAGCAGTACTTC
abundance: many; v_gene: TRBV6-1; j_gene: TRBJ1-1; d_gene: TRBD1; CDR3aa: CASKTDRGRGRTEAFF; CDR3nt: TGTGCCAGTAAGACGGACAGGGGGCGGGGGAGAACTGAAGCTTTCTTT
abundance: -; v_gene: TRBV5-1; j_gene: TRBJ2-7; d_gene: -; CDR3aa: CASSLSSSYEQYF; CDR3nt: TGCGCCAGCAGCTTGTCCAGCTCCTACGAGCAGTACTTC
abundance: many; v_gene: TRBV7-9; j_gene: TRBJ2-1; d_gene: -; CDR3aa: CASSLGSGHSNEQFF; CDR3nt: TGTGCCAGCAGCTTAGGTTCGGGACACAGCAATGAGCAGTTCTTC
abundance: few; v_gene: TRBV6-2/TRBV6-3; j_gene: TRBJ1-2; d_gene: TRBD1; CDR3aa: CASSLVVTGGEGYTF; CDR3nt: TGTGCCAGCAGTTTAGTAGTGACAGGGGGTGAGGGCTACACCTTC
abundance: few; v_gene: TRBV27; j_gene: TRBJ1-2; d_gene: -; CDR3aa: CASRLGGGYGYTF; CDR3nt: TGTGCCAGCAGGTTGGGGGGAGGGTATGGCTACACCTTC
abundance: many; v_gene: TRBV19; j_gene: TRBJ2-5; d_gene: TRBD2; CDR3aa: CASSMRMTSGRRGETQYF; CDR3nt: TGTGCCAGTAGTATGAGGATGACTAGCGGGAGGAGAGGAGAGACCCAGTACTTC
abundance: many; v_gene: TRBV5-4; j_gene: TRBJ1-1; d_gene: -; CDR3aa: CASSPGQMNTEAFF; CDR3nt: TGTGCCAGCAGCCCTGGACAAATGAACACTGAAGCTTTCTTT
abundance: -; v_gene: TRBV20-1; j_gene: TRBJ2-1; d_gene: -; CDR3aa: CSAVAGALDEQFF; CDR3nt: TGCAGTGCTGTAGCAGGGGCGCTAGATGAGCAGTTCTTC
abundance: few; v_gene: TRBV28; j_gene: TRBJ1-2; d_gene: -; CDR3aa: CASRPEPVVVAGGYTF; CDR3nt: TGTGCCAGCAGACCCGAGCCAGTGGTGGTGGCGGGCGGCTACACCTTC
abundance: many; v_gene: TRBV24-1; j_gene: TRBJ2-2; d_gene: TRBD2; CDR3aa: CATRGTSGQTGELFF; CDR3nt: TGTGCCACCAGAGGGACTAGCGGGCAGACCGGGGAGCTGTTTTTT
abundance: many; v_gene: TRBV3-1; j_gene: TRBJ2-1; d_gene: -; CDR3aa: CASSQDQRAGEQFF; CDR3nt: TGTGCCAGCAGCCAAGATCAGCGGGCCGGGGAGCAGTTCTTC
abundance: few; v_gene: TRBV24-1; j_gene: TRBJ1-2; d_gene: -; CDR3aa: CAGPGGRGSKGYTF; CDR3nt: TGTGCCGGACCGGGCGGCAGGGGAAGTAAAGGCTACACCTTC
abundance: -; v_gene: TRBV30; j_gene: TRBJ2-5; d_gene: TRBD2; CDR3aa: CAWGGLASQEAQYF; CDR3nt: TGTGCCTGGGGCGGACTAGCGAGCCAAGAGGCCCAGTACTTC
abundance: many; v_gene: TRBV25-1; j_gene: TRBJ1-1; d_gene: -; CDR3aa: CASKEARGYTEAFF; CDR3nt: TGTGCCAGCAAAGAGGCCAGGGGATACACTGAAGCTTTCTTT
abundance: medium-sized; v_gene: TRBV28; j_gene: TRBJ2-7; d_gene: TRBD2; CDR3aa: CASSWTSSYEQYF; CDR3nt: TGTGCCAGCAGTTGGACTAGCTCCTACGAGCAGTACTTC
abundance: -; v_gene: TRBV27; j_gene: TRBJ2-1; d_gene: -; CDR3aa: CASSFWPPVSANEQFF; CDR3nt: TGTGCCAGCAGTTTTTGGCCCCCGGTTTCAGCGAATGAGCAGTTCTTC
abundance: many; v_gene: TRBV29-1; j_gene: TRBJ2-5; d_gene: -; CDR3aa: CSVQGRAETQYF; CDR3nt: TGCAGCGTTCAGGGCAGGGCGGAGACCCAGTACTTC
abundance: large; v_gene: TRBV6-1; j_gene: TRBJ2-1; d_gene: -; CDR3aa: CASSEESGGPNEQFF; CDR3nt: TGTGCCAGCAGTGAAGAAAGCGGCGGGCCCAATGAGCAGTTCTTC
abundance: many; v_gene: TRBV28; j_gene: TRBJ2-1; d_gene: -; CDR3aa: CASMGKRAPTNEQFF; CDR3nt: TGTGCCAGCATGGGGAAGCGGGCACCTACGAATGAGCAGTTCTTC
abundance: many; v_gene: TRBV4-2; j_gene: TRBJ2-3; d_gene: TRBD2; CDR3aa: CASSPVGEGPDTQYF; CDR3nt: TGTGCCAGCAGCCCCGTGGGGGAGGGTCCAGATACGCAGTATTTT
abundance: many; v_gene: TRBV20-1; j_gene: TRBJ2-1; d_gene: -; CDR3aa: CSFLWGNEQFF; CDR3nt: TGCAGTTTCCTATGGGGTAATGAGCAGTTCTTC
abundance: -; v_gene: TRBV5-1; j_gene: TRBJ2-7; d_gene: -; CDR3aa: CASSLVPSGTVQEQYF; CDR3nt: TGCGCCAGCAGCTTGGTCCCTTCTGGGACGGTGCAAGAGCAGTACTTC
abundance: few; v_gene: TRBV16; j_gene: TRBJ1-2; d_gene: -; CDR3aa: CASSQSTGTQNGYTF; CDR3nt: TGTGCCAGCAGCCAATCTACGGGGACCCAGAATGGCTACACCTTC
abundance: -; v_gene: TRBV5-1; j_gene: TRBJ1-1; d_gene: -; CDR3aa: CASSSVRVNTEAFF; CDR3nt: TGCGCCAGCAGCTCAGTCAGGGTTAACACTGAAGCTTTCTTT
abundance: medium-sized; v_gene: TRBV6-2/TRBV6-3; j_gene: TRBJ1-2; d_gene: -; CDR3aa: CASSYLAAANYGYTF; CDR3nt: TGTGCCAGCAGCTACTTGGCAGCAGCTAACTATGGCTACACCTTC
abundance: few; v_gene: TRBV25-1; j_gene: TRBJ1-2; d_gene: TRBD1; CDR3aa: CASSDNRGRSYVYTF; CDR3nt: TGTGCCAGCAGTGACAACAGGGGTCGAAGCTATGTCTACACCTTC
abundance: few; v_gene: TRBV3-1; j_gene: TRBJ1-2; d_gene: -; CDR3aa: CASSQDIGQGGYGYTF; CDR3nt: TGTGCCAGCAGCCAAGATATTGGGCAGGGAGGCTATGGCTACACCTTC
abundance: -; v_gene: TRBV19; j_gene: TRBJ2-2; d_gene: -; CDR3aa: CASSPPGSPRELFF; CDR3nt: TGTGCCAGTAGTCCCCCGGGAAGCCCCCGGGAGCTGTTTTTT
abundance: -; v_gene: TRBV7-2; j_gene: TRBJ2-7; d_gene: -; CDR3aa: CASSLGGGIYEQYF; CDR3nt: TGTGCCAGCAGTCTGGGGGGCGGGATCTACGAGCAGTACTTC